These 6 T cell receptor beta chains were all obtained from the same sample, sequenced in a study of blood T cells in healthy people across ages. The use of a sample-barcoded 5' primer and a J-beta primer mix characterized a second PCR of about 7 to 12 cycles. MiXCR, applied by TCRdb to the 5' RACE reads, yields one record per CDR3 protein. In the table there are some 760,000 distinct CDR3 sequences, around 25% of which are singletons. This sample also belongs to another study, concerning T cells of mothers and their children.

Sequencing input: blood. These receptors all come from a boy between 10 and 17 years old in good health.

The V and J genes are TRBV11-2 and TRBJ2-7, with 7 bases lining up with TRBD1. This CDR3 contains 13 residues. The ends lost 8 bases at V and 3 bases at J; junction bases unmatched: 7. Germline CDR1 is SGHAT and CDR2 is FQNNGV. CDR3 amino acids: CASGWWDSYEQYF. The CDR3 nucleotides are TGTGCCAGCGGGTGGTGGGACAGCTACGAGCAGTACTTC.

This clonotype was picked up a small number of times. The CDR3 reads CATRGFQETQYF. CDR3 sequence (DNA): TGTGCCACTCGGGGTTTCCAAGAGACCCAGTACTTC. V and J are TRBV12-3 or TRBV12-4 and TRBJ2-5; maybe TRBD2 (5 bases). The V and J ends lost 10 bases and 1 base respectively, with 10 bases between them. This CDR3 has 12 amino acids.

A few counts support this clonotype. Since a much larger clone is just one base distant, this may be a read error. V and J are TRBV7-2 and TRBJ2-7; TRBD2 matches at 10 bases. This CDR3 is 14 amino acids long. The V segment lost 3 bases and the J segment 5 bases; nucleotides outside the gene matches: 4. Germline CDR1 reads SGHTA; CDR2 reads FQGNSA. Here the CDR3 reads CASSLLAGDHEQYF. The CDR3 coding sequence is TGTGCCAGCAGCTTGCTAGCGGGAGACCACGAGCAGTACTTC. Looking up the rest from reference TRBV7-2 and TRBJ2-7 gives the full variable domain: GAGVSQSPSNKVTEKGKDVELRCDPISGHTALYWYRQSLGQGLEFLIYFQGNSAPDKSGLPSDRFSAERTGGSVSTLTIQRTQQEDSAVYLCASSLLAGDHEQYFGPGTRLTVT.

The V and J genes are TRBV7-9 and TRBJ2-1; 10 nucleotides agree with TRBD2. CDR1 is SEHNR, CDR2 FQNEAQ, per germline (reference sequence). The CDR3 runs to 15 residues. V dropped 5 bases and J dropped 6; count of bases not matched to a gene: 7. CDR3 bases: TGTGCCAGCAGCGCCCCCGGGACTAGCGCCAATGAGCAGTTCTTC. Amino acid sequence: CASSAPGTSANEQFF.

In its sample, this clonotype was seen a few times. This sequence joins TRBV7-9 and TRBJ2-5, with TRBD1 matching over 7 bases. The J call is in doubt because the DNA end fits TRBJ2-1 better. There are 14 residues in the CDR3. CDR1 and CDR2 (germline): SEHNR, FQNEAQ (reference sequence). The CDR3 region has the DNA TGTGCCAGCAGCTCACTGAAACAGGGGAATGAGCAGTTCTTC. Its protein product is CASSSLKQGNEQFF.

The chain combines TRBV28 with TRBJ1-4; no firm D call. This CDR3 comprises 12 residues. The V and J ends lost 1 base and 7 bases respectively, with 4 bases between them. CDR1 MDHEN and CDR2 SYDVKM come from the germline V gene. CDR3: CASSLFFEKLFF. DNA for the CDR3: TGTGCCAGCAGTTTATTTTTTGAAAAACTGTTTTTT. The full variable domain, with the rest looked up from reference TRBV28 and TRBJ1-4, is DVKVTQSSRYLVKRTGEKVFLECVQDMDHENMFWYRQDPGLGLRLIYFSYDVKMKEKGDIPEGYSVSREKKERFSLILESASTNQTSMYLCASSLFFEKLFFGSGTQLSVL.